Presented here are 27 T cell receptor beta chains from one specimen sequenced in a study of control samples from healthy donors and cancer patients. Sequencing used immunoSEQ multiplex PCR; TCRdb keeps in-frame clones, though not all of them. In the table there are about 84,000 clones, 91% of which are singletons. Sample: blood. These receptors were obtained from a man aged 30-40 years in good health.

This sequence joins TRBV7-2 and TRBJ2-3; D gene unclear. V gave up 1 base and J gave up 1 base, with 3 bases separating them. The germline gives CDR1 SGHTA, CDR2 FQGNSA. CDR3 length equals 13 residues. The CDR3 nucleotides read TGTGCCAGCAGCTTAGGGCGCACAGATACGCAGTATTTT. Translating gives CASSLGRTDTQYF.

The chain combines TRBV5-1 with TRBJ2-6; D might be TRBD1 or TRBD2, each matching 5 bases. Germline-derived CDR1 and CDR2 are SGHRS and YFSETQ. This CDR3 has 15 residues. V was shortened by 4 bases and J by 2 bases, with 10 bases between the two germline ends. The CDR3 DNA reads as TGCGCCAGCAGCGATTCGGGGCCTGGGGCCAACGTCCTGACTTTC. The encoded protein is CASSDSGPGANVLTF.

The chain has TRBV7-2 and TRBJ1-5; 12 bases fit TRBD1. J lost 7 bases, V lost 5 bases, and 6 bases had no gene match. The CDR3 extends over 15 amino acids. CDR1 is SGHTA, CDR2 FQGNSA, per germline. Here the CDR3 DNA reads TGTGCCAGCAGCCCGGGACAGGGGGCATGGCAGCCCCAGCATTTT. This encodes CASSPGQGAWQPQHF.

The chain joins TRBV7-2 to TRBJ2-3; D not certain. Trimming removed 5 bases at V and 2 bases at J, with 5 bases between. In germline, CDR1 is SGHTA, CDR2 FQGNSA. This CDR3 has 12 residues. CDR3 region: CASSPFTDTQYF. The CDR3 nucleotides read TGTGCCAGCAGCCCATTCACAGATACGCAGTATTTT. The entire variable domain, with the rest obtained from reference TRBV7-2 and TRBJ2-3, is as follows: GAGVSQSPSNKVTEKGKDVELRCDPISGHTALYWYRQSLGQGLEFLIYFQGNSAPDKSGLPSDRFSAERTGGSVSTLTIQRTQQEDSAVYLCASSPFTDTQYFGPGTRLTVL.

The chain uses TRBV28 and TRBJ1-5; D gene unclear. Deletions cut 3 bases from V and 3 bases from J, with 9 bases between. CDR1 MDHEN and CDR2 SYDVKM come from the germline V gene. This CDR3 region has 14 residues. CDR3 sequence: CASSFPQINQPQHF. In DNA, the CDR3 is TGTGCCAGCAGTTTCCCCCAAATCAATCAGCCCCAGCATTTT.

This chain uses TRBV7-9 with TRBJ1-6; 7 nucleotides agree with TRBD1. V dropped 8 bases and J dropped 4; count of bases not matched to a gene: 5. The CDR3 extends over 14 amino acids. Per the germline V gene, CDR1 is SEHNR and CDR2 is FQNEAQ (reference sequence). The CDR3 sequence: CASGTEPYNSPLHF. CDR3 nucleotide sequence: TGTGCCAGCGGGACAGAACCTTATAATTCACCCCTCCACTTT.

CDR3 coding DNA: TGTGCCAGCGGGGGGTTGAGGGCGCGACCCCACGAGCAGTACTTC. This gives the protein CASGGLRARPHEQYF. The chain is built from TRBV2 and TRBJ2-7, with a tentative D call TRBD2 (6 bases). The CDR3 sequence is 15 residues long. The V end lost 8 bases, the J end lost 5 bases, and 22 bases lay between the germline ends. Germline V gene lookup returns CDR1 SNHLY and CDR2 FYNNEI.

V usage is TRBV28 and J usage is TRBJ2-1; D remains unclear. Germline V gene lookup returns CDR1 MDHEN and CDR2 SYDVKM. V lost 3 bases and J 5 bases, leaving 14 bases between the germline ends. This CDR3 comprises 15 residues. The CDR3 DNA sequence: TGTGCCAGCAGTTTTCCAGGTTCAAGGCACAATGAGCAGTTCTTC. This codes for CASSFPGSRHNEQFF. Combining the CDR3 with reference TRBV28 and TRBJ2-1 gives the whole variable domain DVKVTQSSRYLVKRTGEKVFLECVQDMDHENMFWYRQDPGLGLRLIYFSYDVKMKEKGDIPEGYSVSREKKERFSLILESASTNQTSMYLCASSFPGSRHNEQFFGPGTRLTVL.

This rearrangement joins TRBV3-1 (or the pseudogene TRBV3-2) to TRBJ1-2; 7 nucleotides align to TRBD1. From germline, CDR1 is LGHDT and CDR2 YNNKEL (reference sequence). With V trimmed by 0 bases and J by 5 bases, 6 bases remained unmatched. The CDR3 sequence is 15 residues long. The CDR3 loop is CASSQDLRDRYGYTF. For the CDR3, the DNA is TGTGCCAGCAGCCAAGATCTCCGGGACAGATATGGCTACACCTTC.

The V call is TRBV18, the J call TRBJ1-1, with D maybe TRBD1 (5 bases). The V end lost 3 bases, the J end lost 1 base, and 12 bases lay between the germline ends. The CDR3 is 15 residues long. Per the germline V gene, CDR1 is KGHSH and CDR2 is LQKENI. CDR3 DNA: TGTGCCAGCTCACCGAGGGGACTGTCGAACACTGAAGCTTTCTTT. This sequence encodes CASSPRGLSNTEAFF.

The rearrangement joins TRBV6-6 to TRBJ1-1; no reliable D call. The V gene's germline CDR1 is MNHNY and CDR2 SVGAGI (reference sequence). V lost 10 bases and J lost 3, with 21 bases in between. This CDR3 has 15 residues. The CDR3 reads CATQPARVGDTEAFF. The CDR3 bases are TGTGCCACCCAACCGGCGCGGGTCGGGGACACTGAAGCTTTCTTT.

The chain uses TRBV10-2 and TRBJ2-3; D tentatively reads TRBD1 or TRBD2 (6 bases each). The CDR3 covers 16 residues. Germline-derived CDR1 and CDR2 are WSHSY and SAAADI. Trimming took off 0 bases at V and 4 bases at J, with 14 bases between the two ends. The CDR3: CASSESGGSPADTQYF. The CDR3 bases are TGCGCCAGCAGTGAGTCAGGGGGGAGCCCCGCAGATACGCAGTATTTT.

The gene calls are TRBV11-2 and TRBJ1-2; D gene uncertain. V gave up 5 bases and J gave up 5 bases, with 12 bases separating them. Germline CDR1 and CDR2: SGHAT and FQNNGV. There are 13 residues in the CDR3. CDR3 sequence reads: CASSTDRVYGYTF. The CDR3 coding sequence is TGTGCCAGCAGCACGGACCGGGTATATGGCTACACCTTC. Drawing the rest from reference TRBV11-2 and TRBJ1-2, the complete variable domain is EAGVAQSPRYKIIEKRQSVAFWCNPISGHATLYWYQQILGQGPKLLIQFQNNGVVDDSQLPKDRFSAERLKGVDSTLKIQPAKLEDSAVYLCASSTDRVYGYTFGSGTRLTVV.

The genes are TRBV27 and TRBJ2-1; 9 bases match TRBD2. CDR1 and CDR2 from the germline V gene are MNHEY and SMNVEV (reference sequence). Losses at the gene ends were 6 bases for V and 8 bases for J; bases not matched to a gene: 11. CDR3 length equals 15 residues. The CDR3 nucleotides are TGTGCCAGCAGCCGGGCGGGGGGGGCGCGGGATGAGCAGTTCTTC. It yields the protein CASSRAGGARDEQFF.

This chain links TRBV30 with TRBJ2-5, with 8 bases fitting TRBD1. With V trimmed by 2 bases and J by 2 bases, 7 bases remained unmatched. The CDR3 has 15 amino acids. Germline CDR1 is GTSNPN and CDR2 is SVGIG (reference sequence). CDR3 protein: CAWSPLDRVQETQYF. CDR3 nucleotide sequence: TGTGCCTGGAGTCCTTTGGACAGGGTGCAAGAGACCCAGTACTTC. Full variable domain (remainder filled in from reference TRBV30 and TRBJ2-5): SQTIHQWPATLVQPVGSPLSLECTVEGTSNPNLYWYRQAAGRGLQLLFYSVGIGQISSEVPQNLSASRPQDRQFILSSKKLLLSDSGFYLCAWSPLDRVQETQYFGPGTRLLVL.

The rearrangement uses TRBV7-2 and TRBJ2-3; no definite D call. CDR1 SGHTA and CDR2 FQGNSA come from the germline V gene. There are 13 residues in the CDR3. Trimming stripped 5 bases from V and 2 bases from J, with 8 bases between. CDR3 protein: CASSQIYTDTQYF. In nucleotides, the CDR3 is TGTGCCAGCAGCCAGATCTACACAGATACGCAGTATTTT.

The chain links TRBV7-9 to TRBJ2-5; 7 bases match TRBD1. The V and J ends lost 5 bases and 2 bases, in that order; junction bases with no gene match: 8. This CDR3 has 15 residues. The germline gives CDR1 SEHNR, CDR2 FQNEAQ (reference sequence). CDR3 DNA sequence: TGTGCCAGCAGCATTCGACAGGGACAGCAAGAGACCCAGTACTTC. Its translation: CASSIRQGQQETQYF.

The V gene is TRBV6-4, the J gene TRBJ1-2; no clear D gene. CDR1 and CDR2 (germline): MRHNA, SNTAGT. Trimming pared 8 bases from V and 4 bases from J, leaving 29 bases between. The CDR3 extends over 18 amino acids. This CDR3 reads CASLKGGCRSKFFYGYTF. The CDR3 DNA is TGTGCCAGCCTTAAGGGCGGATGTAGAAGCAAGTTTTTCTATGGCTACACCTTC.

This chain joins TRBV5-4 and TRBJ2-5, with TRBD1 matching 9 bases. Germline V gene lookup returns CDR1 SGHNT and CDR2 YYREEE (reference sequence). Unmatched junction bases numbered 3, after V lost 1 base and J lost 2 bases. The CDR3 extends over 15 amino acids. CDR3 residues: CASSLPGQGQETQYF. CDR3 coding DNA: TGTGCCAGCAGCTTGCCGGGACAGGGACAAGAGACCCAGTACTTC.

The chain links TRBV28 to TRBJ1-2, with a tentative D call TRBD1 (5 bases). The CDR3 is 12 amino acids. Looked up from germline, CDR1 is MDHEN and CDR2 is SYDVKM. The DNA of the CDR3 is TGTGCGACGGACACTCCTAACTATGGCTACACCTTC. Translating it yields CATDTPNYGYTF.

The chain joins TRBV5-4 to TRBJ2-3, with D perhaps TRBD2 (5 bases). V was cut by 0 bases and J by 4 bases, with 12 bases left in between. This CDR3 is built from 15 residues. Germline CDR1 reads SGHNT; CDR2 reads YYREEE (reference sequence). The CDR3 nucleotides read TGTGCCAGCAGCTTGGAGGGAGCGCCCTCAGATACGCAGTATTTT. This translates into CASSLEGAPSDTQYF.

The chain has TRBV19 and TRBJ1-5, with 11 bases fitting TRBD1. CDR3 length equals 17 residues. With V trimmed by 3 bases and J by 6 bases, 10 bases remained unmatched. Germline V gene data show CDR1 as LNHDA and CDR2 as SQIVND (reference sequence). In DNA form, the CDR3 reads TGTGCCAGTAGTATTGCCCGGGACAGGGGGATGAGTCAGCCCCAGCATTTT. Translation: CASSIARDRGMSQPQHF.

The rearrangement uses TRBV7-9 and TRBJ2-3, with 14 bases identical to TRBD2. This CDR3 has 16 residues. J was trimmed by 6 bases and V by 4 bases; bases with no gene match: 6. Per the germline V gene, CDR1 is SEHNR and CDR2 is FQNEAQ (reference sequence). CDR3 DNA sequence: TGTGCCAGCAGCTGGCCGGGACTAGCGGGAGAGGATACGCAGTATTTT. Translating it yields CASSWPGLAGEDTQYF.

The V call is TRBV19, the J call TRBJ1-1, with TRBD1 identical over 8 bases. V dropped 4 bases and J dropped 5; count of bases not matched to a gene: 9. CDR1 is LNHDA and CDR2 is SQIVND in the germline V gene (reference sequence). The length of the CDR3 is 15 residues. The CDR3 DNA is TGTGCCAGTAGTACCCCTAGACAGGGGAGGACTGAAGCTTTCTTT. Its translation: CASSTPRQGRTEAFF.

This clone was seen a handful of times. J is TRBJ1-5 and V is TRBV27; the D is unclear. This CDR3 contains 17 residues. V was clipped by 2 bases and J by 9 bases, with 23 bases between them. Per germline, CDR1 MNHEY and CDR2 SMNVEV (reference sequence). CDR3 loop: CASSLTPAHLDFAPQHF. The DNA of the CDR3 is TGTGCCAGCAGTTTAACTCCTGCGCACCTCGATTTTGCGCCCCAGCATTTT.

V gene TRBV28 combines with J gene TRBJ1-1; a weak D match, TRBD1 (5 bases). The CDR3 is made up of 17 amino acids. Per germline, CDR1 MDHEN and CDR2 SYDVKM. V was pared by 6 bases and J by 2 bases, with 22 bases between. The CDR3 loop reads CASSPYLKTVENTEAFF. The CDR3 nucleotides are TGTGCCAGCAGCCCCTATCTAAAGACAGTAGAAAACACTGAAGCTTTCTTT.

The count of this clone is one. The J gene is TRBJ2-1, the V gene TRBV18; 8 bases fit TRBD2. Germline CDR1 is KGHSH and CDR2 is LQKENI. This CDR3 has 13 residues. The V gene end was trimmed by 3 bases and the J gene end by 5 bases; junction bases not matched to a gene: 0. CDR3 loop: CASSPGLDNEQFF. Written as DNA, the CDR3 is TGTGCCAGCTCACCGGGACTAGACAATGAGCAGTTCTTC.